The next 26 T cell receptor beta chains were all read from a single sample in a study of OX40 agonist ivuxolimab in advanced cancers. TCRdb's table, derived via immunoSEQ multiplex PCR, lists solely in-frame clones and lacks some. The sample comprises almost 90,000 clones, 87% of which are singletons, and 1.5% to 2% rests with the top ten. This sample comprised CD4+ or CD8+ T cells sorted from blood, obtained in a trial of the OX40 agonist ivuxolimab. These TCRs come from an adult with an advanced solid tumor such as melanoma, head and neck, liver or kidney cancer.

The chain joins TRBV13 to TRBJ2-7, with TRBD2 matching over 10 bases. The CDR3 covers 15 residues. Unmatched junction bases numbered 6, after V lost 4 bases and J lost 3 bases. CDR1 and CDR2 from the germline V gene are PRHDT and FYEKMQ (reference sequence). CDR3 in amino acids: CASSSSSGGRYEQYF. As DNA, the CDR3 is TGTGCCAGCAGCTCGTCTAGCGGGGGCCGCTACGAGCAGTACTTC.

The chain has TRBV19 and TRBJ2-5, with no clear D. The germline V gene has CDR1 LNHDA and CDR2 SQIVND (reference sequence). The CDR3 is made up of 14 amino acids. The germline V and J ends were trimmed by 2 bases and 1 base, with 8 bases remaining between them. CDR3 in amino acids: CASSITSSQETQYF. The CDR3, as DNA: TGTGCCAGTAGTATAACTTCTAGCCAAGAGACCCAGTACTTC. Supplemented by reference TRBV19 and TRBJ2-5, the full variable domain reads DGGITQSPKYLFRKEGQNVTLSCEQNLNHDAMYWYRQDPGQGLRLIYYSQIVNDFQKGDIAEGYSVSREKKESFPLTVTSAQKNPTAFYLCASSITSSQETQYFGPGTRLLVL.

This chain connects TRBV2 to TRBJ1-4, with 8 bases lining up with TRBD1. The J segment lost 8 bases and the V segment lost 6 bases, leaving 8 bases of the junction unmatched. The CDR3 length is 14 residues. The germline CDR1 and CDR2 sequences are SNHLY and FYNNEI. CDR3 nucleotide sequence: TGTGCCAGCAGCTCAGGGGGCCGAGGAGAAAAACTGTTTTTT. It specifies CASSSGGRGEKLFF.

This clone was detected a few times. The chain is built from TRBV11-2 and TRBJ1-5; D is possibly TRBD1 (6 bases). The germline V gene encodes CDR1 SGHAT and CDR2 FQNNGV. V lost 8 bases to trimming and J lost 4 bases, with 12 bases between them. This CDR3 has 13 residues. The CDR3 is CASGGGPNQPQHF. The CDR3 DNA reads as TGTGCCAGCGGGGGGGGGCCAAATCAGCCCCAGCATTTT. Supplemented by reference TRBV11-2 and TRBJ1-5, the full variable domain reads EAGVAQSPRYKIIEKRQSVAFWCNPISGHATLYWYQQILGQGPKLLIQFQNNGVVDDSQLPKDRFSAERLKGVDSTLKIQPAKLEDSAVYLCASGGGPNQPQHFGDGTRLSIL.

The V and J genes are TRBV9 and TRBJ1-1; no reliable D call. This CDR3 is 14 amino acids long. Germline loops: CDR1 SGDLS, CDR2 YYNGEE. Trimming took 3 bases from V and 1 from J, leaving 10 bases between them. The CDR3, as DNA: TGTGCCAGCAGCGAGCTCGGGTCGAACACTGAAGCTTTCTTT. It is translated as CASSELGSNTEAFF.

The chain recombines TRBV15 with TRBJ2-7; the match to TRBD1 covers 10 bases. Germline V CDR1 and CDR2: LNHNV, YYDKDF (reference sequence). The CDR3 length is 13 residues. V lost 6 bases, J lost 3 bases, and 2 bases stayed unmatched. This CDR3 is CATRTGGGYEQYF. DNA for the CDR3: TGTGCCACCAGGACAGGGGGCGGCTACGAGCAGTACTTC.

The genes are TRBV5-1 and TRBJ1-1; possible D gene TRBD1, 5 bases. Germline V gene data show CDR1 as SGHRS and CDR2 as YFSETQ. The CDR3 runs to 14 residues. The V end lost 2 bases, the J end lost 2 bases, and 10 bases lay between the germline ends. The CDR3 DNA follows: TGCGCCAGCAGCTTCACGGGGCGAAACACTGAAGCTTTCTTT. It is translated as CASSFTGRNTEAFF.

The chain couples TRBV6-6 to TRBJ2-5, with a weak D call TRBD2 (7 bases). Germline CDR1 is MNHNY and CDR2 is SVGAGI (reference sequence). Trimming removed 6 bases from V and 1 base from J, with 12 bases in between. This CDR3 has 14 residues. The CDR3 loop reads CASRRGGFQETQYF. The CDR3 nucleotides read TGTGCCAGCAGGAGGGGGGGATTCCAAGAGACCCAGTACTTC.

V usage is TRBV18 and J usage is TRBJ2-7; a possible D gene is TRBD2 (7 bases). CDR1 and CDR2 from the germline V gene are KGHSH and LQKENI. This CDR3 is built from 16 residues. Trimming left V 0 bases short and J 5 bases short, with 17 bases between. In DNA form, the CDR3 reads TGTGCCAGCTCACCACCTACGGGGGGCGCGAACCACGAGCAGTACTTC. Its translation is CASSPPTGGANHEQYF.

The chain recombines TRBV10-3 with TRBJ2-3; weak D call: TRBD2 (5 bases). The V and J ends lost 1 base and 10 bases respectively, with 12 bases between them. The germline gives CDR1 ENHRY, CDR2 SYGVKD. The CDR3 is 13 residues long. The DNA of the CDR3 is TGTGCCATCAGTGAGTTATACGGGGATGCGCAGTATTTT. Translated, it gives CAISELYGDAQYF.

On this clone: Being one base from a much bigger clone, this may be a read error. Other DNA sequences within the sample encode an identical CDR3. The chain employs TRBV5-1 and TRBJ2-2; 8 nucleotides agree with TRBD2. Germline CDR1 reads SGHRS; CDR2 reads YFSETQ. J lost 1 base, V lost 3 bases, and 8 bases had no gene match. The CDR3 extends over 17 amino acids. CDR3: CASSSGLAGGNTGELFF. In nucleotides, the CDR3 is TGCGCCAGCAGCTCAGGACTCGCGGGGGGGAACACCGGGGAGCTGTTTTTT.

This clone was observed once. The CDR3 protein is CASSLEGATGEAFF. CDR3 coding DNA: TGTGCCAGCAGCTTGGAAGGGGCAACCGGTGAAGCTTTCTTT. This sequence joins TRBV5-5 and TRBJ1-1, with D perhaps matching TRBD1 (5 bases). The germline gives CDR1 SGHKS, CDR2 YYEKEE (reference sequence). V lost 0 bases, J lost 7 bases, and 13 bases lay in between. The CDR3 covers 14 residues.

The rearrangement uses TRBV10-2 and TRBJ1-2, with 9 bases that match TRBD1. The CDR3 has 15 amino acids. Trimming cost V 7 bases and J 6 bases; bases outside gene matches: 12. Germline CDR1 is WSHSY and CDR2 is SAAADI. CDR3 in amino acids: CASKFGGQGADGYTF. CDR3 DNA sequence: TGCGCCAGCAAATTCGGGGGACAGGGAGCGGATGGCTACACCTTC.

This chain uses TRBV4-1 with TRBJ2-1; D unclear. Germline V lookup: CDR1 MGHRA, CDR2 YSYEKL. The CDR3 sequence is 12 residues long. With 0 bases removed from V and 7 bases from J, the gap between germline ends came to 4 bases. The CDR3: CASSQDKNEQFF. For the CDR3, the DNA is TGCGCCAGCAGCCAAGATAAGAATGAGCAGTTCTTC.

The count of this clone is one. The rearrangement uses TRBV15 and TRBJ2-3; no definite D call. The CDR3 is made up of 14 amino acids. CDR1 LNHNV and CDR2 YYDKDF come from the germline V gene (reference sequence). V lost 0 bases, J lost 7 bases, and 11 bases lay in between. For the CDR3, the DNA is TGTGCCACCAGCAGAGATTTCGCCAGGAATACGCAGTATTTT. The encoded protein is CATSRDFARNTQYF.

This clone was recorded once. The chain couples TRBV5-4 to TRBJ2-2, with D possibly being TRBD2 (6 bases). The V end lost 2 bases, the J end lost 5 bases, and 13 bases lay between the germline ends. The CDR3 has 15 residues. Germline values: CDR1 SGHNT, CDR2 YYREEE (reference sequence). CDR3 residues: CASSFGRGGTGELFF. CDR3 DNA sequence: TGTGCCAGCAGCTTTGGGCGGGGTGGTACCGGGGAGCTGTTTTTT. The whole variable domain, filled in from reference TRBV5-4 and TRBJ2-2, reads ETGVTQSPTHLIKTRGQQVTLRCSSQSGHNTVSWYQQALGQGPQFIFQYYREEENGRGNFPPRFSGLQFPNYSSELNVNALELDDSALYLCASSFGRGGTGELFFGEGSRLTVL.

V and J are TRBV30 and TRBJ2-5; no definite D call. V shed 2 bases and J shed 6 bases, with 19 bases lying between them. CDR1 is GTSNPN and CDR2 is SVGIG in the germline V gene (reference sequence). This CDR3 has 15 residues. CDR3 nucleotides: TGTGCCTGGAGTCCACCCCGGACGACCGGAAAGACCCAGTACTTC. Translating gives CAWSPPRTTGKTQYF.

The chain combines TRBV7-2 with TRBJ2-3; 9 bases line up with TRBD1. With V trimmed by 5 bases and J by 4 bases, 7 bases remained unmatched. Germline V CDR1 and CDR2: SGHTA, FQGNSA. This CDR3 comprises 15 residues. Here the CDR3 reads CASSPQTGGADTQYF. The CDR3 bases are TGTGCCAGCAGCCCGCAGACAGGGGGGGCAGATACGCAGTATTTT.

V is TRBV6-5 and J is TRBJ1-2, with a tentative D call TRBD1 (5 bases). Germline-derived CDR1 and CDR2 are MNHEY and SVGAGI. This CDR3 comprises 13 residues. V was trimmed by 6 bases and J by 1 base, leaving 9 bases between them. CDR3 in amino acids: CASSPTDNYGYTF. The CDR3 nucleotides read TGTGCCAGCAGCCCGACAGATAACTATGGCTACACCTTC.

The chain uses TRBV18 and TRBJ2-1; TRBD2 might be the D (5 bases). This CDR3 comprises 17 residues. Deletions cut 3 bases from V and 8 bases from J, with 23 bases between. From germline, CDR1 is KGHSH and CDR2 LQKENI. The DNA of the CDR3 is TGTGCCAGCTCACCCCCGGACTGGCAGCAGAGTTCGGATGAGCAGTTCTTC. Translating gives CASSPPDWQQSSDEQFF.

About this clone itself: At one of its ends the junction is not consistent with the germline gene, which may arise from a read error. The chain employs TRBV30 and TRBJ2-2; 10 bases are shared with TRBD2. Germline V gene data show CDR1 as GTSNPN and CDR2 as SVGIG (reference sequence). The CDR3 contains 16 residues. CDR3 sequence reads: CAWSVGGLAKTGELFF. CDR3 in DNA: TGTGCCTGGAGTGTTGGGGGACTAGCGAAAACCGGGGAGCTGTTTTTT.

This chain joins TRBV6-1 and TRBJ2-3, with 8 bases identical to TRBD1. The germline gives CDR1 MNHNS, CDR2 SASEGT. The CDR3 runs 14 residues. The V gene end was trimmed by 6 bases and the J gene end by 4 bases; junction bases not matched to a gene: 6. Written as DNA, the CDR3 is TGTGCCAGCAGCCTGGACAGGGACCCAGATACGCAGTATTTT. This sequence encodes CASSLDRDPDTQYF.

This clone came up a few times. The J gene is TRBJ2-5, the V gene TRBV4-2, with D unclear. Germline V gene lookup returns CDR1 LGHNA and CDR2 YNFKEQ. Trimming removed 0 bases at V and 7 bases at J, with 12 bases between. The CDR3 covers 14 residues. CDR3 loop: CASSQDHALGTQYF. The DNA of the CDR3 is TGTGCCAGCAGCCAAGACCATGCTCTGGGGACCCAGTACTTC.

The chain couples TRBV4-3 to TRBJ2-2; 9 bases map to TRBD2. The CDR3 has 19 residues. CDR1 is LGHNA and CDR2 is YSLEER in the germline V gene. Unmatched junction bases numbered 12, after V lost 0 bases and J lost 4 bases. For the CDR3, the DNA is TGCGCCAGCAGCCAAGATCATTTGATGGCGGGAGGGTCCACCGGGGAGCTGTTTTTT. This translates into CASSQDHLMAGGSTGELFF.

The chain links TRBV25-1 to TRBJ2-7; D remains ambiguous. The CDR3 length is 11 residues. Germline CDR1 and CDR2: MGHDK and SYGVNS. Trimming removed 5 bases from V and 3 bases from J, with 5 bases in between. CDR3 bases: TGTGCCAGCAGTCGGAACTACGAGCAGTACTTC. This codes for CASSRNYEQYF.

This rearrangement joins TRBV19 to TRBJ1-4; 11 bases are a match to TRBD1. Germline trimming cut 3 bases from V and 7 bases from J; bases unmatched to any gene: 4. This CDR3 is built from 15 residues. The germline CDR1 and CDR2 sequences are LNHDA and SQIVND (reference sequence). The chain's CDR3 is CASSIRDRGVEKLFF. CDR3 bases: TGTGCCAGTAGTATCCGGGACAGGGGGGTTGAAAAACTGTTTTTT. Variable domain in full (rest from reference TRBV19 and TRBJ1-4): DGGITQSPKYLFRKEGQNVTLSCEQNLNHDAMYWYRQDPGQGLRLIYYSQIVNDFQKGDIAEGYSVSREKKESFPLTVTSAQKNPTAFYLCASSIRDRGVEKLFFGSGTQLSVL.